The 30 T cell receptor beta chains below come from one sample, sequenced in a study of regulatory dendritic cells for organ transplantation. Clones were sequenced by immunoSEQ multiplex PCR, and TCRdb holds only the in-frame ones, with some missing. The sample contains around 8,000 clones, less than 75% of which appear only once. Sorted subsets were CFSE-labeled and cultured four to six days with allogeneic dendritic cells. What these receptors recognize is not known. Sequencing was performed on memory CD4+ T cells from blood cultured with dendritic cells. Subset: CD45RO+ memory T cells. The source is a human donor in good health.

The rearrangement uses TRBV28 and TRBJ1-1; D call uncertain. Germline values: CDR1 MDHEN, CDR2 SYDVKM. The V and J ends lost 5 bases and 10 bases respectively, with 14 bases between them. The CDR3 extends over 12 amino acids. CDR3 DNA: TGTGCCAGCAGTAAAGGTCCGGGTTTAGCTTTCTTT. Encoded protein: CASSKGPGLAFF. The full variable domain, rest sourced from reference TRBV28 and TRBJ1-1, is DVKVTQSSRYLVKRTGEKVFLECVQDMDHENMFWYRQDPGLGLRLIYFSYDVKMKEKGDIPEGYSVSREKKERFSLILESASTNQTSMYLCASSKGPGLAFFGQGTRLTVV.

This rearrangement joins TRBV2 to TRBJ1-1; D gene uncertain. The CDR3 is 14 amino acids. Germline V CDR1 and CDR2: SNHLY, FYNNEI. Trimming shortened V by 2 bases and J by 3 bases, and 10 bases separated the two germline ends. CDR3 nucleotide sequence: TGTGCCAGCAGTGAAAGGACGGGGTACACTGAAGCTTTCTTT. It specifies CASSERTGYTEAFF.

This chain joins TRBV19 and TRBJ2-3; a possible D gene is TRBD2 (6 bases). Germline V CDR1 and CDR2: LNHDA, SQIVND (reference sequence). Trimming removed 4 bases from V and 1 base from J, with 15 bases in between. This CDR3 spans 16 amino acids. CDR3 bases: TGTGCCAGTAGTACCCCCCCTAGCGCCCGCACAGATACGCAGTATTTT. Translated: CASSTPPSARTDTQYF. Looking up the rest from reference TRBV19 and TRBJ2-3 gives the full variable domain: DGGITQSPKYLFRKEGQNVTLSCEQNLNHDAMYWYRQDPGQGLRLIYYSQIVNDFQKGDIAEGYSVSREKKESFPLTVTSAQKNPTAFYLCASSTPPSARTDTQYFGPGTRLTVL.

The chain employs TRBV6-5 and TRBJ1-1; 7 bases fit TRBD1. From germline, CDR1 is MNHEY and CDR2 SVGAGI. CDR3 length: 13 residues. Trimming cost V 8 bases and J 3 bases; bases outside gene matches: 6. The CDR3 DNA is TGTGCCAGCCGGGACAGCAGGTACACTGAAGCTTTCTTT. This sequence encodes CASRDSRYTEAFF.

This rearrangement joins TRBV19 to TRBJ1-2; D ambiguous. Germline CDR1 and CDR2: LNHDA and SQIVND (reference sequence). The CDR3 loop spans 15 amino acids. V was cut by 9 bases and J by 4 bases, with 21 bases left in between. The CDR3 DNA reads TGTGCCAGCAAACAAACACGACTGGCCCTCTATGGCTACACCTTC. Translated: CASKQTRLALYGYTF. The whole variable domain, filled in from reference TRBV19 and TRBJ1-2, reads DGGITQSPKYLFRKEGQNVTLSCEQNLNHDAMYWYRQDPGQGLRLIYYSQIVNDFQKGDIAEGYSVSREKKESFPLTVTSAQKNPTAFYLCASKQTRLALYGYTFGSGTRLTVV.

The rearrangement uses TRBV18 and TRBJ1-1; D ambiguous. This CDR3 region has 13 residues. Trimming removed 3 bases at V and 5 bases at J, with 10 bases between. Germline V lookup: CDR1 KGHSH, CDR2 LQKENI. CDR3 loop: CASSPQQRTEAFF. Here the CDR3 DNA reads TGTGCCAGCTCACCTCAGCAGAGGACTGAAGCTTTCTTT.

The chain recombines TRBV9 with TRBJ2-4; 7 nucleotides line up with TRBD2. CDR3 length: 15 amino acids. Trimming took 0 bases from V and 8 from J; bases not matched to a gene: 8. Germline CDR1 reads SGDLS; CDR2 reads YYNGEE. The CDR3 DNA reads as TGTGCCAGCAGCGTAGGTGGGGGTCGGGGGGACATTCAGTACTTC. It translates to CASSVGGGRGDIQYF.

This chain connects TRBV6-4 to TRBJ2-1; tentatively, D is TRBD1 (6 bases). Germline V CDR1 and CDR2: MRHNA, SNTAGT. CDR3 length equals 13 residues. V was shortened by 5 bases and J by 8 bases, with 13 bases between the two germline ends. The CDR3 spells CASSRDGGDEQFF. CDR3 sequence (DNA): TGTGCCAGCAGTCGGGATGGGGGCGATGAGCAGTTCTTC.

This rearrangement joins TRBV6-1 to TRBJ1-2; D unresolved. CDR3 length: 10 amino acids. V lost 5 bases and J 8 bases, leaving 6 bases between the germline ends. Germline V gene data show CDR1 as MNHNS and CDR2 as SASEGT. CDR3 sequence (DNA): TGTGCCAGCAGTCCCCTGGGCTACACCTTC. Encoded protein: CASSPLGYTF.

V gene TRBV29-1 combines with J gene TRBJ1-1, with D possibly TRBD1 on 6 matching bases. CDR1 SQVTM and CDR2 ANQGSEA come from the germline V gene. The CDR3 totals 12 residues. Trimming took off 6 bases at V and 4 bases at J, with 12 bases between the two ends. Written as DNA, the CDR3 is TGCAGCGTAAACAGGGAGGGCACTGAAGCTTTCTTT. Translating it yields CSVNREGTEAFF.

V usage is TRBV11-3 and J usage is TRBJ2-7; D is uncertain. The V and J ends lost 0 bases and 0 bases respectively, with 6 bases between them. The V gene's germline CDR1 is SGHNT and CDR2 YENEEA. CDR3 size: 14 residues. The chain's CDR3 is CASSLDSFSYEQYF. The DNA of the CDR3 is TGTGCCAGCAGCTTAGACTCCTTCTCCTACGAGCAGTACTTC.

The gene calls are TRBV7-7 and TRBJ2-5; D is perhaps TRBD1 (6 bases). Per the germline V gene, CDR1 is SSHAT and CDR2 is FNYEAQ (reference sequence). The V end was cut by 1 base, the J end by 4 bases, with 10 bases between. The CDR3 consists of 14 residues. The CDR3 DNA reads as TGTGCCAGCAGCTTAGACAGGGTTGGAGAGACCCAGTACTTC. It is translated as CASSLDRVGETQYF.

The table lists this clone with a few counts. The V and J genes are TRBV5-1 and TRBJ2-3; 9 bases are a match to TRBD2. CDR3 length: 19 amino acids. V shed 0 bases, J shed 3 bases, and the junction held 14 bases outside the gene matches. The germline V gene has CDR1 SGHRS and CDR2 YFSETQ. CDR3 amino acids: CASSLDGLAGPWVTDTQYF. The DNA of the CDR3 is TGCGCCAGCAGCTTGGATGGTCTAGCGGGGCCCTGGGTGACAGATACGCAGTATTTT.

The genes are TRBV5-1 and TRBJ1-4; D is perhaps TRBD1 (6 bases). CDR1 and CDR2 (germline): SGHRS, YFSETQ. This CDR3 spans 16 amino acids. Trimming took off 0 bases at V and 2 bases at J, with 11 bases between the two ends. The CDR3 is CASSLAGGTTNEKLFF. In nucleotides, the CDR3 is TGCGCCAGCAGCTTGGCGGGGGGCACGACTAATGAAAAACTGTTTTTT. Supplemented by reference TRBV5-1 and TRBJ1-4, the full variable domain reads KAGVTQTPRYLIKTRGQQVTLSCSPISGHRSVSWYQQTPGQGLQFLFEYFSETQRNKGNFPGRFSGRQFSNSRSEMNVSTLELGDSALYLCASSLAGGTTNEKLFFGSGTQLSVL.

This clone was recorded once. This rearrangement joins TRBV5-1 to TRBJ1-4; TRBD1 is a possible D gene (5 bases). The germline gives CDR1 SGHRS, CDR2 YFSETQ. The CDR3 has 15 amino acids. The V gene lost 0 bases and the J gene lost 3 bases, with 9 bases spanning the gap. The CDR3 DNA follows: TGCGCCAGCAGCTTGGGGGGCGACGCTAATGAAAAACTGTTTTTT. Its protein is CASSLGGDANEKLFF.

The chain couples TRBV11-3 to TRBJ2-7; D might be TRBD2 (7 bases). Germline V gene data show CDR1 as SGHNT and CDR2 as YENEEA. This CDR3 has 16 amino acids. V gave up 0 bases and J gave up 0 bases, with 12 bases separating them. Here the CDR3 reads CASSLEMGGGSYEQYF. DNA for the CDR3: TGTGCCAGCAGCTTAGAGATGGGAGGGGGCTCCTACGAGCAGTACTTC.

This chain uses TRBV18 with TRBJ1-1, with a possible D match to TRBD1 (6 bases). CDR1 is KGHSH and CDR2 is LQKENI in the germline V gene. V lost 0 bases to trimming and J lost 6 bases, with 14 bases between them. The CDR3 is 15 amino acids. As DNA, the CDR3 is TGTGCCAGCTCACCACCGTCTGACAGGTTTTCTGAAGCTTTCTTT. It translates to CASSPPSDRFSEAFF.

The rearrangement joins TRBV5-4 to TRBJ2-1; 8 positions match TRBD2. The CDR3 contains 15 residues. V shed 2 bases, J shed 5 bases, and the junction held 6 bases outside the gene matches. The germline V gene has CDR1 SGHNT and CDR2 YYREEE (reference sequence). The chain's CDR3 is CASSLDQRGNNEQFF. The DNA of the CDR3 is TGTGCCAGCAGCTTAGACCAGCGGGGGAACAATGAGCAGTTCTTC.

This clone was seen a single time. V gene TRBV7-2 combines with J gene TRBJ2-5; TRBD2 aligns across 8 bases. V was clipped by 5 bases and J by 5 bases; unmatched bases: 13. The CDR3 length is 16 residues. The germline V gene encodes CDR1 SGHTA and CDR2 FQGNSA. The CDR3 protein is CASSPPGGSGVETQYF. The CDR3 DNA follows: TGTGCCAGCAGCCCTCCCGGGGGTAGCGGGGTCGAGACCCAGTACTTC.

The chain couples TRBV18 to TRBJ2-2; 7 bases are a match to TRBD1. Germline V gene data show CDR1 as KGHSH and CDR2 as LQKENI. Trimming at V came to 3 bases and at J to 5 bases, leaving 6 bases not matched to a gene. The CDR3 length is 15 residues. CDR3 sequence: CASSPTGLRTGELFF. CDR3 nucleotide sequence: TGTGCCAGCTCACCGACAGGGCTCAGGACCGGGGAGCTGTTTTTT. Drawing the rest from reference TRBV18 and TRBJ2-2, the complete variable domain is NAGVMQNPRHLVRRRGQEARLRCSPMKGHSHVYWYRQLPEEGLKFMVYLQKENIIDESGMPKERFSAEFPKEGPSILRIQQVVRGDSAAYFCASSPTGLRTGELFFGEGSRLTVL.

The chain uses TRBV7-6 and TRBJ2-1, with 12 positions matching TRBD2. Germline values: CDR1 SGHVS, CDR2 FNYEAQ. The CDR3 covers 18 residues. The V segment lost 6 bases and the J segment 2 bases; nucleotides outside the gene matches: 11. The CDR3 protein is CASSRASGGAATYNEQFF. CDR3 coding DNA: TGTGCCAGCAGTCGGGCTAGCGGGGGGGCCGCCACCTACAATGAGCAGTTCTTC.

V and J are TRBV5-1 and TRBJ2-7; 8 bases are a match to TRBD1. The germline V gene has CDR1 SGHRS and CDR2 YFSETQ. This CDR3 is built from 13 residues. V shed 7 bases and J 3 bases; nucleotides not matched to a gene: 6. The DNA for the CDR3 is TGCGCCAGCTACGAAGACAGGGGCTACGAGCAGTACTTC. Its protein product is CASYEDRGYEQYF.

The J gene is TRBJ1-2, the V gene TRBV19; D is unresolved. From germline, CDR1 is LNHDA and CDR2 SQIVND (reference sequence). V gave up 2 bases and J gave up 0 bases, with 13 bases separating them. CDR3 length: 16 residues. Here the CDR3 reads CASSISRSRPNYGYTF. CDR3 DNA sequence: TGTGCCAGTAGTATATCGCGTTCCCGTCCTAACTATGGCTACACCTTC.

V gene TRBV15 combines with J gene TRBJ1-5; 7 bases line up with TRBD1. V trimming: 5 bases; J trimming: 9 bases; junction bases outside the gene matches: 16. The V gene's germline CDR1 is LNHNV and CDR2 YYDKDF (reference sequence). The CDR3 runs to 16 residues. Here the CDR3 DNA reads TGTGCCACCAGCGGACAGGCACCCGGGTCTGGTCGGCCCCAGCATTTT. The encoded protein is CATSGQAPGSGRPQHF.

V is TRBV21-1 and J is TRBJ1-5. TRBV21-1 is a documented pseudogene. The CDR3 is 15 amino acids. The CDR3 sequence is CASSPRLAGYQPQHF. The CDR3 DNA sequence: TGTGCCAGCAGCCCTCGCTTAGCGGGCTATCAGCCCCAGCATTTT.

V gene TRBV6-1 combines with J gene TRBJ2-2, with TRBD2 matching 13 bases. J lost 5 bases, V lost 4 bases, and 1 base had no gene match. In germline, CDR1 is MNHNS, CDR2 SASEGT. The CDR3 consists of 15 residues. CDR3 nucleotide sequence: TGTGCCAGCAGTGGGGGACTAGCGGGAACCGGGGAGCTGTTTTTT. Encoded protein: CASSGGLAGTGELFF.

The chain couples TRBV10-3 to TRBJ2-5, with unresolved D. Germline lookup yields CDR1 ENHRY and CDR2 SYGVKD. V lost 5 bases to trimming and J lost 3 bases, with 4 bases between them. The CDR3 extends over 11 amino acids. The DNA for the CDR3 is TGTGCCATCAGTTCAAAAGAGACCCAGTACTTC. It codes for CAISSKETQYF.

In this sample, this clone turned up a few times. This chain uses TRBV5-1 with TRBJ1-2; tentative D call: TRBD1 (5 bases). The germline V gene encodes CDR1 SGHRS and CDR2 YFSETQ. Trimming removed 0 bases at V and 4 bases at J, with 16 bases between. The CDR3 sequence is 16 residues long. This CDR3 reads CASSLETQVRGYGYTF. CDR3 nucleotide sequence: TGCGCCAGCAGCTTGGAGACACAGGTCCGAGGCTATGGCTACACCTTC.

This chain connects TRBV5-1 to TRBJ2-1; TRBD1 agrees at 9 bases. J was trimmed by 10 bases and V by 4 bases; bases with no gene match: 9. Germline CDR1 reads SGHRS; CDR2 reads YFSETQ. CDR3 size: 14 residues. The CDR3 coding sequence is TGCGCCAGCAGCCCAGGACAGGGGAGAGGCGAGCAGTTCTTC. Amino acid sequence: CASSPGQGRGEQFF. Full variable domain (missing parts from reference TRBV5-1 and TRBJ2-1): KAGVTQTPRYLIKTRGQQVTLSCSPISGHRSVSWYQQTPGQGLQFLFEYFSETQRNKGNFPGRFSGRQFSNSRSEMNVSTLELGDSALYLCASSPGQGRGEQFFGPGTRLTVL.

The chain links TRBV7-8 to TRBJ1-2; no reliable D call. Germline lookup yields CDR1 SGHVS and CDR2 FQNEAQ. The CDR3 consists of 16 residues. V lost 0 bases, J lost 1 base, and 12 bases lay in between. Here the CDR3 DNA reads TGTGCCAGCAGCTTAGCGACTATCAGCCGTAACTATGGCTACACCTTC. Translation: CASSLATISRNYGYTF.